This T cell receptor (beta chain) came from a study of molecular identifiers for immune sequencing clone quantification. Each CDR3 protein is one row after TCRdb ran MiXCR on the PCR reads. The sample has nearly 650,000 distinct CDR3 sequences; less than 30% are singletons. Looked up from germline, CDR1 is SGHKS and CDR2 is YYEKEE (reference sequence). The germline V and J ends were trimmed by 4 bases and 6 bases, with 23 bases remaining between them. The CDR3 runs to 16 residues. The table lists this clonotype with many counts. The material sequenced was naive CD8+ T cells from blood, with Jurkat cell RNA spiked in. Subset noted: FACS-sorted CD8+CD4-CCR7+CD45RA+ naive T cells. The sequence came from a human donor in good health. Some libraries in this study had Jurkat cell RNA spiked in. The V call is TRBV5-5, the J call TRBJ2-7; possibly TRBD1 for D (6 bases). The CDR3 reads CASSPEFYRVIGEQYF. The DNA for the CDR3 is TGTGCCAGCAGCCCGGAATTCTACAGGGTGATTGGCGAGCAGTACTTC.